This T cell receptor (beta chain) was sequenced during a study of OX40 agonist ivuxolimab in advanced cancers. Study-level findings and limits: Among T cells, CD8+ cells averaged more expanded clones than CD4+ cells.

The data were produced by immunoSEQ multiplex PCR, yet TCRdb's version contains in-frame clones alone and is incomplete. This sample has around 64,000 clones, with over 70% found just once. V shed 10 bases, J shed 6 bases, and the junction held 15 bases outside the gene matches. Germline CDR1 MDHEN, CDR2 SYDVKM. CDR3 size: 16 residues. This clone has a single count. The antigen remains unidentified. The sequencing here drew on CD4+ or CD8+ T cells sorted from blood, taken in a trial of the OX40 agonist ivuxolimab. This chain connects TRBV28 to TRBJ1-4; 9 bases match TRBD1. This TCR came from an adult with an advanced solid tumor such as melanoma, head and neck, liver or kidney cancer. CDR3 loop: CATPGTGSLPHEKLFF. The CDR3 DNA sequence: TGTGCCACCCCCGGGACAGGGAGTCTACCCCATGAAAAACTGTTTTTT. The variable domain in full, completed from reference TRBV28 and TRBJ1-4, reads DVKVTQSSRYLVKRTGEKVFLECVQDMDHENMFWYRQDPGLGLRLIYFSYDVKMKEKGDIPEGYSVSREKKERFSLILESASTNQTSMYLCATPGTGSLPHEKLFFGSGTQLSVL.